This T cell receptor beta chain originates from a study of CD8 T cells in ankylosing spondylitis. In its sample, this clonotype was seen many times. The antigen is not known. The V gene's germline CDR1 is DFQATT and CDR2 SNEGSKA (reference sequence). V was shortened by 5 bases and J by 5 bases, with 13 bases between the two germline ends. There are 13 residues in the CDR3. Library preparation for TCR beta used quantitative 5'-RACE with molecular barcodes. TCRdb called the 5' RACE reads again in MiXCR, with one record for every CDR3 protein. The sample consists of around 53,000 distinct CDR3 sequences, about 7.8% of them appearing once. Points from the study as a whole: Those disease-linked clones were CD8+; they were also relatively rare in peripheral blood. Matched synovial fluid from ankylosing spondylitis patients was reported to be enriched for disease-linked clones. Among TCR beta sequences, a motif of several highly homologous variants appeared characteristic of ankylosing spondylitis blood.

The sample taken for sequencing was blood, either unsorted or a sorted T cell fraction (not recorded which). This chain links TRBV20-1 with TRBJ1-5; D is uncertain. The source of this sequence is a female donor with ankylosing spondylitis or in good health (not recorded which). The CDR3 protein is CSAPRVLYQPQHF. CDR3 sequence (DNA): TGCAGTGCTCCACGGGTCCTTTATCAGCCCCAGCATTTT.